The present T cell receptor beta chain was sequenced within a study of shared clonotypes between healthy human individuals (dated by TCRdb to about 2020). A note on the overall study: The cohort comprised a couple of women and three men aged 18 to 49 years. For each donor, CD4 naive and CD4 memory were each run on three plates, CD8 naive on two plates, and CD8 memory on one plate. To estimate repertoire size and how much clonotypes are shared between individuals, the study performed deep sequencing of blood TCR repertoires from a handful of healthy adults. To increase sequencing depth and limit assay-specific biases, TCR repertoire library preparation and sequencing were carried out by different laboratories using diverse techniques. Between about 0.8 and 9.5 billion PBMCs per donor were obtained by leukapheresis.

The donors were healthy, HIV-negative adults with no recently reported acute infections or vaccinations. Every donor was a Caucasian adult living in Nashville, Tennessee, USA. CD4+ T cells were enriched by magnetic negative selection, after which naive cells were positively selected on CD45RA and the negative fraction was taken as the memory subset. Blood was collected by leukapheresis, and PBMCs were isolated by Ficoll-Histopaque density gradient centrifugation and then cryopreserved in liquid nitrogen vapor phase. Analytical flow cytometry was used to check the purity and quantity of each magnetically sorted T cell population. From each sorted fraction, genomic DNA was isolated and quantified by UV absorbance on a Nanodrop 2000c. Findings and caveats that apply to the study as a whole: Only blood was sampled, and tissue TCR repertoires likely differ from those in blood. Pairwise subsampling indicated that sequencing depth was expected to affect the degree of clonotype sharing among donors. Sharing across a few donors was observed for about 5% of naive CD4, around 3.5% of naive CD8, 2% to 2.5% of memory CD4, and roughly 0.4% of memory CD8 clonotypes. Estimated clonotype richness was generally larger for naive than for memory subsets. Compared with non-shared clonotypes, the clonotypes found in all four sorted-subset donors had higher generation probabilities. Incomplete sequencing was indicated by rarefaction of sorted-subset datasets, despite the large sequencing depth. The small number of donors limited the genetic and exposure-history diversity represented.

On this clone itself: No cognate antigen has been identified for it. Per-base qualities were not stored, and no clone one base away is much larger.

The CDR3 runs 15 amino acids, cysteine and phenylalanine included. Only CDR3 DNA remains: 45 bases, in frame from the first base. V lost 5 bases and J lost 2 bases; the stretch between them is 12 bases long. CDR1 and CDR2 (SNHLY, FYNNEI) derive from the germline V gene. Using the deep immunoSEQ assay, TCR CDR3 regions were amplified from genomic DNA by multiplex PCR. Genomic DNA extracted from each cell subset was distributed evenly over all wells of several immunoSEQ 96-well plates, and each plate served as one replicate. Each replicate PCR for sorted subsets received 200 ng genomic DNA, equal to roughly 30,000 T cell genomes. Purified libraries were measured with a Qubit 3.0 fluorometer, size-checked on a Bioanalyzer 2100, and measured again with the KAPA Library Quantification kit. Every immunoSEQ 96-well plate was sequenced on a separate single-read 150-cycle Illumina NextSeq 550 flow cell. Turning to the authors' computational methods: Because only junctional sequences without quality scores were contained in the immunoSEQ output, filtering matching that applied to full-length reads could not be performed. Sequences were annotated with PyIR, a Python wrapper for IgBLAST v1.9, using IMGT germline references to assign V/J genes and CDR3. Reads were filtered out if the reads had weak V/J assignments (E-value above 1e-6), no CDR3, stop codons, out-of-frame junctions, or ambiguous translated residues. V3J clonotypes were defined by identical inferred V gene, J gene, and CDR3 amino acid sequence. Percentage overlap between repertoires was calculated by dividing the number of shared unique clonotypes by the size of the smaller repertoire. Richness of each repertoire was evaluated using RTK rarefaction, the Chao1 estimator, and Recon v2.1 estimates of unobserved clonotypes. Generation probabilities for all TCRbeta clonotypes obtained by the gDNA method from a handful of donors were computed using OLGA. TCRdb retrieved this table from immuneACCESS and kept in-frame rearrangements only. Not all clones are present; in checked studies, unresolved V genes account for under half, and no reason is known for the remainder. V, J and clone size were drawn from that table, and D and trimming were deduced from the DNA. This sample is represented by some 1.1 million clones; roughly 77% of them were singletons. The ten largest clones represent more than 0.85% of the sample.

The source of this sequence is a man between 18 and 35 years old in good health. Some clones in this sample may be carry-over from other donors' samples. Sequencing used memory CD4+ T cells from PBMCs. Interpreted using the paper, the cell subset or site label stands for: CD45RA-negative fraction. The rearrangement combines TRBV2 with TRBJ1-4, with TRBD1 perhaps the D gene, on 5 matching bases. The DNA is TGTGCCAGCAGTCGCGGGGGATTTACTAATGAAAAACTGTTTTTT. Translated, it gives CASSRGGFTNEKLFF.